These T cell receptor beta chains were read from a single sample in a study of blood T cell repertoires in COVID-19. The protocol was immunoSEQ multiplex PCR, while the TCRdb copy is restricted to in-frame clones and leaves out a portion. The table has about 82,000 clones, approximately 80% seen once. Sequenced input: peripheral blood. These receptors were obtained from an elderly man with acute or convalescent COVID-19. CDR3s include the opening cysteine and the closing phenylalanine or tryptophan. A D gene is named only where the DNA matches it firmly. Rows may omit the clone size; those that give it use once, few, many or a size class.

D | size | J | V | length | DNA | CDR3
. | . | TRBJ1-1 | TRBV9 | 13 | TGTGCCAGCAGCACCCGGTTGGACACTGAAGCTTTCTTT | CASSTRLDTEAFF
. | few | TRBJ1-4 | TRBV5-1 | 14 | TGCGCCAGCAGCCTAAGGACTAATAATGAAAAACTGTTTTTT | CASSLRTNNEKLFF
. | . | TRBJ1-4 | TRBV30 | 14 | TGTGCCTGGGGGACGGGACACTCTAATGAAAAACTGTTTTTT | CAWGTGHSNEKLFF
. | . | TRBJ1-4 | TRBV30 | 13 | TGTGCCTGGAGCGGAGGCCCTGGTGAAAAACTGTTTTTT | CAWSGGPGEKLFF
TRBD2 | . | TRBJ2-2 | TRBV7-2 | 17 | TGTGCCAGCAGCTTAGTTTGGGTAGCGGGAGGAACCGGGGAGCTGTTTTTT | CASSLVWVAGGTGELFF
. | . | TRBJ1-1 | TRBV5-1 | 12 | TGCGCCAGCAGCTTAGGCCGGAGTGAAGCTTTCTTT | CASSLGRSEAFF
. | once | TRBJ2-7 | TRBV6-5 | 15 | TGTGCCAGCAGTTATGAGGCGGGATGGTCCTACGAGCAGTACTTC | CASSYEAGWSYEQYF
. | . | TRBJ2-1 | TRBV3-1/TRBV3-2 | 14 | TGTGCCAGCAGGAGTACTCGTTCCTACAATGAGCAGTTCTTC | CASRSTRSYNEQFF
TRBD1 | few | TRBJ1-4 | TRBV28 | 13 | TGTGCCAGCAAGGACAGGGCCGCGGAAAAACTGTTTTTT | CASKDRAAEKLFF
. | . | TRBJ1-6 | TRBV30 | 13 | TGTGCCTGGAGTGACAGGGTTGAATCACCCCTCCACTTT | CAWSDRVESPLHF
. | . | TRBJ1-1 | TRBV7-8 | 12 | TGTGCCAGCAGCTTAACAGGGCTTGAAGCTTTCTTT | CASSLTGLEAFF
TRBD1 | . | TRBJ1-6 | TRBV5-4 | 15 | TGTGCCAGCAGCTCGGGACAGGCGCGAAATTCACCCCTCCACTTT | CASSSGQARNSPLHF
TRBD2 | . | TRBJ2-3 | TRBV28 | 17 | TGTGCCAGCAGTTTATGGGCGGTAGCGGGAGGTGGAGATACGCAGTATTTT | CASSLWAVAGGGDTQYF
TRBD2 | . | TRBJ2-1 | TRBV19 | 14 | TGTGCCAGTAGTATAGCCGGGACTAGCAATGAGCAGTTCTTC | CASSIAGTSNEQFF
TRBD1 | . | TRBJ1-5 | TRBV4-1 | 15 | TGCGCCAGCAGCCCGAGGGACAGGGGGGACCAGCCCCAGCATTTT | CASSPRDRGDQPQHF
. | . | TRBJ1-5 | TRBV18 | 15 | TGTGCCAGCTCGCGACACCCTCCCCCGGATCAGCCCCAGCATTTT | CASSRHPPPDQPQHF
TRBD1 | . | TRBJ2-1 | TRBV18 | 16 | TGTGCCAGCTCACCACTGGGGACAGGCGATTACAATGAGCAGTTCTTC | CASSPLGTGDYNEQFF
. | few | TRBJ2-4 | TRBV7-9 | 15 | TGTGCCAGCAGCGGGGAAGGGGGAGCCAAAAACATTCAGTACTTC | CASSGEGGAKNIQYF
. | few | TRBJ1-1 | TRBV19 | 14 | TGTGCCAGTAGGGTCAGGGTTGGGAACACTGAAGCTTTCTTT | CASRVRVGNTEAFF
TRBD2 | . | TRBJ2-3 | TRBV4-2 | 18 | TGTGCCAGCAGCCAAGAAGAAAGCGGGACTAGCCTGGTGAATACGCAGTATTTT | CASSQEESGTSLVNTQYF
TRBD2 | . | TRBJ2-1 | TRBV29-1 | 14 | TGCAGCGTTGAGGGGTCTAGCGGGAGGAGAGAGCAGTTCTTC | CSVEGSSGRREQFF
. | . | TRBJ2-7 | TRBV7-8 | 13 | TGTGCCAGCAGCCAAATTTTAGATTCCGAGCAGTACTTC | CASSQILDSEQYF
. | . | TRBJ2-1 | TRBV5-1 | 15 | TGCGCCAGCAGCTTGGGAGCGGCCTCCTACAATGAGCAGTTCTTC | CASSLGAASYNEQFF
. | . | TRBJ1-5 | TRBV3-1/TRBV3-2 | 12 | TGTGCCAGCAGCCAAGGCAGTCAGCCCCAGCATTTT | CASSQGSQPQHF
TRBD1 | . | TRBJ1-1 | TRBV6-2/TRBV6-3 | 16 | TGTGCCAGCAGTTACCCCCGGACAGGACAGAACACTGAAGCTTTCTTT | CASSYPRTGQNTEAFF
. | few | TRBJ1-1 | TRBV7-9 | 16 | TGTGCCAGCAGCCCTGGTATGTACTCTCGGGGGTCTGAAGCTTTCTTT | CASSPGMYSRGSEAFF
TRBD1 | many | TRBJ1-5 | TRBV2 | 15 | TGTGCCAGCACCCAGACAGGGGGCCGCCGTCAGCCCCAGCATTTT | CASTQTGGRRQPQHF
TRBD1 | . | TRBJ2-3 | TRBV29-1 | 12 | TGCAGCGTTGACAGGGGGCAGGATACGCAGTATTTT | CSVDRGQDTQYF
. | . | TRBJ1-1 | TRBV10-3 | 14 | TGTGCCATCAGTGAGTCCGGTTTGAACACTGAAGCTTTCTTT | CAISESGLNTEAFF
. | . | TRBJ2-2 | TRBV7-8 | 16 | TGTGCCAGCAGACCGTTCTACGGGGAAAACACCGGGGAGCTGTTTTTT | CASRPFYGENTGELFF
TRBD1 | . | TRBJ2-7 | TRBV5-1 | 14 | TGCGCCAGCAGCCGGGACAGGGCTGACTACGAGCAGTACTTC | CASSRDRADYEQYF
TRBD2 | . | TRBJ2-7 | TRBV28 | 17 | TGTGCCAGCAGTTTCATTGCCCTTAGCGGGAGGCACTACGAGCAGTACTTC | CASSFIALSGRHYEQYF
. | few | TRBJ1-1 | TRBV13 | 13 | TGTGCCAGCAGCCGATGGGGGGACACTGAAGCTTTCTTT | CASSRWGDTEAFF
TRBD2 | . | TRBJ2-5 | TRBV4-3 | 15 | TGCGCCAGCAGCCAAAGCGGGAGTAGTCAAGAGACCCAGTACTTC | CASSQSGSSQETQYF
. | once | TRBJ2-7 | TRBV7-9 | 18 | TGTGCCAGCAGCTTAACGTTCGGGCAGGGTTCTGTATACCACGAGCAGTACTTC | CASSLTFGQGSVYHEQYF
TRBD1 | . | TRBJ2-1 | TRBV19 | 15 | TGTGCCAGTAGTAAGGGGGGGACAGGGACTGTTGAGCAGTTCTTC | CASSKGGTGTVEQFF
. | . | TRBJ2-5 | TRBV25-1 | 13 | TGTGCCAGCAGTGAACACAGCCAAGAGACCCAGTACTTC | CASSEHSQETQYF
TRBD1 | . | TRBJ1-2 | TRBV19 | 14 | TGTGCCAGTACAAGGGACAGGGGTAACTATGGCTACACCTTC | CASTRDRGNYGYTF
TRBD2 | . | TRBJ2-2 | TRBV28 | 15 | TGTGCCAGCAGTTTGGGAGGGGTCAGTACCGGGGAGCTGTTTTTT | CASSLGGVSTGELFF
TRBD1 | few | TRBJ1-4 | TRBV29-1 | 14 | TGCAGCGTTGGACAGGGATCAACTAATGAAAAACTGTTTTTT | CSVGQGSTNEKLFF
TRBD1 | . | TRBJ2-7 | TRBV9 | 15 | TGTGCCAGCAGCGAGTCCGGGACAGGGCTGTACGAGCAGTACTTC | CASSESGTGLYEQYF
. | . | TRBJ2-7 | TRBV28 | 14 | TGTGCCAGCAGTTTGTGGCAGGGAAGTGGCGAGCAGTACTTC | CASSLWQGSGEQYF
. | . | TRBJ1-3 | TRBV10-3 | 16 | TGTGCCATCAGTGAGTCGATATGGCAGGCAAGAAACACCATATATTTT | CAISESIWQARNTIYF
. | . | TRBJ1-5 | TRBV6-5 | 14 | TGTGCCAGCAGTTACGGCAGATACAATCAGCCCCAGCATTTT | CASSYGRYNQPQHF
TRBD2 | . | TRBJ2-2 | TRBV7-3 | 20 | TGTGCCAGCAGCTTACTCCCTCGACTAGCGGGAGGCGGGAACACCGGGGAGCTGTTTTTT | CASSLLPRLAGGGNTGELFF